The T cell receptor (beta chain) under discussion was sequenced for a study of shared clonotypes between healthy human individuals. Points from the study as a whole: Clonotype sharing across a few donors was observed for about 5.5% of naive CD4 clonotypes.

Regarding this clone: Its antigen remains unidentified.

Naive CD8 populations comprised CD45RO-negative cells positively selected for CCR7, excluding terminally differentiated effector memory CD45RA+ cells. Approximately 200 ng DNA, approximately 31,000 T cell genomes, went into each sorted-subset replicate PCR. Assay: immunoSEQ multiplex PCR; the TCRdb copy retains only in-frame clones and omits some. In the table there are roughly 890,000 clones, 80% to 95% of which are singletons. The CDR3 contains 15 residues. V lost 0 bases, J lost 4 bases, and 9 bases lay in between. Looked up from germline, CDR1 is MDHEN and CDR2 is SYDVKM. The chain links TRBV28 to TRBJ2-2; no clear D gene. The sequencing input was naive CD8+ T cells sorted from blood. The source of this sequence is a man aged 30-40 years in good health. The CDR3 sequence: CASSLWQRSTGELFF. The CDR3 coding sequence is TGTGCCAGCAGTTTATGGCAGCGAAGCACCGGGGAGCTGTTTTTT.